These T cell receptor beta chains were read from a single sample in a study of blood T cell repertoires in COVID-19. Data came from immunoSEQ multiplex PCR; TCRdb stores just in-frame clones and leaves some out. The data contain about 360,000 clones, approximately 86% of them singletons. The sequenced sample was peripheral blood. The origin of the receptors is a woman aged 55-75 years with COVID-19, enrolled during active disease. Both conserved end residues are part of each CDR3. A D gene is named only where the DNA matches it firmly. Clone size is not always given. Where it is, it says once, few, many or a class for expanded clones.

v_call	d_call	j_call	clone_size	cdr3_aa	cdr3_nt
TRBV7-9	-	TRBJ1-1	-	CASSSQGSVTEAFF	TGTGCCAGCAGCTCCCAGGGCAGCGTGACTGAAGCTTTCTTT
TRBV6-6	-	TRBJ1-1	-	CASSYNILNTEAFF	TGTGCCAGCAGTTATAATATCTTGAACACTGAAGCTTTCTTT
TRBV5-5	-	TRBJ1-2	once	CASSFRLGRVNYGYTF	TGTGCCAGCAGCTTCAGGCTTGGGAGGGTTAACTATGGCTACACCTTC
TRBV5-5	TRBD1	TRBJ2-7	few	CASSLRGQGSSEQYF	TGTGCCAGCAGCTTGAGGGGACAGGGGTCCTCCGAGCAGTACTTC
TRBV15	-	TRBJ2-7	-	CATSRDKWQGTNEQYF	TGTGCCACCAGCAGAGATAAGTGGCAGGGAACCAACGAGCAGTACTTC
TRBV20-1	TRBD1	TRBJ2-6	-	CSASFTGGTGANVLTF	TGCAGTGCTAGTTTTACAGGGGGCACTGGGGCCAACGTCCTGACTTTC
TRBV9	-	TRBJ2-3	-	CASSVAEGETDTQYF	TGTGCCAGCAGCGTAGCCGAGGGGGAAACAGATACGCAGTATTTT
TRBV2	-	TRBJ1-2	-	CASRRTEGYGYTF	TGTGCCAGCAGGCGGACAGAGGGCTATGGCTACACCTTC
TRBV9	-	TRBJ2-1	few	CASSGNTGIRQFF	TGTGCCAGCAGCGGGAACACAGGGATAAGGCAGTTCTTC
TRBV5-6	-	TRBJ1-3	few	CASSPRWSSDTIYF	TGTGCCAGCAGCCCCCGTTGGTCTTCAGACACCATATATTTT
TRBV30	-	TRBJ2-7	-	CAWGSSGHEQYF	TGTGCCTGGGGGTCCTCTGGCCACGAGCAGTACTTC
TRBV6-5	-	TRBJ2-3	-	CASSLSRVTDTQYF	TGTGCCAGCAGTCTAAGCCGGGTCACAGATACGCAGTATTTT
TRBV6-5	TRBD1	TRBJ1-1	-	CASSRQGVNTEAFF	TGTGCCAGCAGCCGACAGGGTGTTAACACTGAAGCTTTCTTT
TRBV16	-	TRBJ1-2	-	CASSQSLVQSTNYGYTF	TGTGCCAGCAGCCAATCGCTAGTTCAGTCCACTAACTATGGCTACACCTTC
TRBV5-6	TRBD1	TRBJ1-2	-	CASSPGTGIYGYTF	TGTGCCAGCAGCCCGGGGACAGGCATCTATGGCTACACCTTC
TRBV21-1	-	TRBJ1-4	-	CASSKETARGTNEKLFF	TGTGCCAGCAGCAAAGAAACGGCGAGAGGGACTAATGAAAAACTGTTTTTT
TRBV2	-	TRBJ2-3	-	CASIAGSTDTQYF	TGTGCCAGCATTGCGGGTAGCACAGATACGCAGTATTTT
TRBV6-5	-	TRBJ1-2	-	CASSYSMRGSGGYTF	TGTGCCAGCAGTTACTCGATGCGGGGGTCGGGTGGCTACACCTTC
TRBV19	-	TRBJ1-1	-	CANPLRGIPNTEAFF	TGTGCCAACCCGTTGCGGGGAATTCCCAACACTGAAGCTTTCTTT
TRBV9	TRBD2	TRBJ2-3	-	CASSRLLAGGLADTQYF	TGTGCCAGCAGTCGCCTACTAGCGGGGGGGCTGGCAGATACGCAGTATTTT
TRBV28	TRBD2	TRBJ2-7	once	CASSPGGTRLHEQYF	TGTGCCAGCAGTCCCGGGGGGACTAGGCTCCACGAGCAGTACTTC
TRBV9	TRBD1	TRBJ1-3	few	CASSVGETGSGNTIYF	TGTGCCAGCAGCGTAGGGGAGACAGGGTCGGGAAACACCATATATTTT
TRBV7-6	TRBD1	TRBJ2-5	-	CASSRGDSQETQYF	TGTGCCAGCAGCCGAGGGGACAGCCAAGAGACCCAGTACTTC
TRBV10-1	-	TRBJ1-2	-	CASSESGSHGYTF	TGCGCCAGCAGTGAGTCCGGGTCGCATGGCTACACCTTC
TRBV5-6	TRBD1	TRBJ1-5	-	CASSLATGGGQPQHF	TGTGCCAGCAGCTTGGCGACAGGGGGTGGTCAGCCCCAGCATTTT
TRBV5-4	-	TRBJ1-1	-	CASSYRVNTEAFF	TGTGCCAGCAGCTACCGGGTGAACACTGAAGCTTTCTTT
TRBV19	-	TRBJ2-7	-	CASSSLDSSSDEQYF	TGTGCCAGTAGTAGCTTAGACAGTAGTTCGGACGAGCAGTACTTC
TRBV6-6	-	TRBJ2-7	-	CASSLGEGGYEQYF	TGTGCCAGCAGCCTCGGGGAGGGGGGCTACGAGCAGTACTTC
TRBV4-1	TRBD1	TRBJ2-5	-	CASSQPGQERGKETQYF	TGCGCCAGCAGCCAGCCGGGACAGGAAAGGGGGAAAGAGACCCAGTACTTC
TRBV5-1	-	TRBJ2-7	-	CASSLPTGGDEQYF	TGCGCCAGCAGCTTGCCCACAGGGGGGGACGAGCAGTACTTC
TRBV3-1/TRBV3-2	TRBD1	TRBJ2-2	-	CASSQAPGQGNTGELFF	TGTGCCAGCAGCCAGGCTCCGGGACAGGGGAACACCGGGGAGCTGTTTTTT
TRBV7-2	-	TRBJ1-3	-	CASRLGAVSGNTIYF	TGTGCCAGCAGACTGGGGGCCGTCTCTGGAAACACCATATATTTT
TRBV7-3	-	TRBJ2-7	-	CASSLMGGSTYEQYF	TGTGCCAGCAGCTTAATGGGCGGGTCCACCTACGAGCAGTACTTC
TRBV5-1	TRBD1	TRBJ1-1	-	CASTGQGWNTEAFF	TGCGCCAGCACAGGACAGGGTTGGAACACTGAAGCTTTCTTT
TRBV7-8	-	TRBJ1-1	-	CASSFGASYTEAFF	TGTGCCAGCAGCTTTGGGGCATCGTACACTGAAGCTTTCTTT
TRBV2	TRBD2	TRBJ2-7	-	CASRTSGPRDEQYF	TGTGCCAGCAGGACTAGCGGGCCCAGGGACGAGCAGTACTTC
TRBV28	-	TRBJ2-7	-	CASSLSSRGSEQYF	TGTGCCAGCAGTTTATCCTCTAGGGGTTCCGAGCAGTACTTC
TRBV30	TRBD1	TRBJ2-3	-	CAWSPTGNADTQYF	TGTGCCTGGAGCCCGACAGGGAATGCAGATACGCAGTATTTT
TRBV7-2	TRBD2	TRBJ2-5	few	CASSFQGAGEETQYF	TGTGCCAGCAGCTTTCAGGGAGCGGGGGAAGAGACCCAGTACTTC
TRBV5-1	TRBD2	TRBJ2-3	-	CASSLLSGGATDTQYF	TGCGCCAGCAGCTTGCTTAGCGGGGGGGCGACAGATACGCAGTATTTT
TRBV3-1/TRBV3-2	-	TRBJ2-3	-	CASSQDRRGPQYF	TGTGCCAGCAGCCAAGATAGGCGGGGGCCGCAGTATTTT
TRBV6-5	TRBD1	TRBJ2-2	-	CASGGQGDTGELFF	TGTGCCAGCGGGGGTCAGGGGGACACCGGGGAGCTGTTTTTT
TRBV12-3/TRBV12-4	TRBD2	TRBJ2-7	-	CASRGLAGYEQYF	TGTGCCAGCAGAGGACTAGCAGGCTACGAGCAGTACTTC
TRBV12-3/TRBV12-4	TRBD1	TRBJ1-2	-	CASRGDRRYGYTF	TGTGCCAGCAGGGGGGACAGGAGGTATGGCTACACCTTC
TRBV9	TRBD2	TRBJ2-3	-	CASSVSGGGTDTQYF	TGTGCCAGCAGCGTTAGCGGGGGAGGTACAGATACGCAGTATTTT
TRBV19	-	TRBJ1-1	-	CASNRGLVNTEAFF	TGTGCCAGTAACCGGGGGTTAGTGAACACTGAAGCTTTCTTT
TRBV5-4	TRBD2	TRBJ2-1	-	CASVISGGATYNEQFF	TGTGCCAGCGTCATTAGCGGGGGGGCCACCTACAATGAGCAGTTCTTC
TRBV9	-	TRBJ2-1	-	CASSVGGTGGSYNEQFF	TGTGCCAGCAGCGTAGGTGGAACAGGTGGGTCCTACAATGAGCAGTTCTTC
TRBV11-3	TRBD1	TRBJ2-1	-	CASSLFGPGQGYNEQFF	TGTGCCAGCAGCTTATTTGGCCCGGGACAGGGGTACAATGAGCAGTTCTTC
TRBV10-3	TRBD1	TRBJ1-2	few	CAIKGGDSLGYTF	TGTGCCATCAAGGGCGGGGACAGCTTGGGCTACACCTTC
TRBV24-1	TRBD2	TRBJ2-1	once	CATSRERGERGAIYNEQFF	TGTGCCACCAGTCGGGAGCGTGGGGAGCGGGGGGCTATCTACAATGAGCAGTTCTTC
TRBV4-1	TRBD1	TRBJ1-1	-	CASSQPGQGNTEAFF	TGCGCCAGCAGCCAACCTGGACAGGGGAACACTGAAGCTTTCTTT
TRBV9	-	TRBJ1-1	-	CASSALLNTEAFF	TGTGCCAGCAGCGCACTTCTGAACACTGAAGCTTTCTTT
TRBV7-8	TRBD2	TRBJ2-4	-	CASSPPRRGAQNIQYF	TGTGCCAGCAGCCCCCCCCGGCGGGGGGCACAAAACATTCAGTACTTC
TRBV9	-	TRBJ1-6	-	CASRGGDGSPLHF	TGTGCCAGCAGGGGGGGTGATGGGTCACCCCTCCACTTT
TRBV9	TRBD1	TRBJ1-3	-	CASSRDWDRGSLGYF	TGTGCCAGCAGCCGCGATTGGGACAGGGGGTCTCTTGGATATTTT
TRBV9	TRBD1	TRBJ1-2	-	CASSVVDRGLYGYTF	TGTGCCAGCAGCGTAGTCGACAGGGGGCTCTATGGCTACACCTTC
TRBV2	TRBD2	TRBJ2-3	-	CASIAGSTDTQYF	TGTGCCAGCATAGCGGGTAGCACAGATACGCAGTATTTT
TRBV2	-	TRBJ1-1	-	CASSGGGTEAFF	TGTGCCAGCAGTGGGGGGGGCACTGAAGCTTTCTTT
TRBV6-5	-	TRBJ1-1	-	CASSYAGMGNTEAFF	TGTGCCAGCAGTTACGCAGGCATGGGTAACACTGAAGCTTTCTTT